The subject of this entry is one TCR beta chain. The same CDR3 also results from other DNA sequences found in this sample. Germline V lookup: CDR1 SGHTS, CDR2 YDEGEE. This CDR3 is 12 amino acids long. Unmatched junction bases numbered 1, after V lost 0 bases and J lost 8 bases. CD45RO negativity and positive selection for CCR7 defined naive CD8 cells, a population that excluded terminally differentiated effector memory CD45RA+ cells. Repertoires were generated with immunoSEQ multiplex PCR, while TCRdb's copy carries only in-frame clones and drops some. The sample consists of around 2,000,000 clones, just under 95% of them appearing once. The data were taken from a study of shared clonotypes between healthy human individuals.

The chain employs TRBV5-8 and TRBJ1-2, with TRBD1 identical over 7 bases. Material for sequencing was naive CD8+ T cells sorted from blood. The TCR was taken from a man younger than 35 in good health. The CDR3 reads CASSLEGAGYTF. The CDR3 bases are TGTGCCAGCAGCTTGGAGGGGGCCGGCTACACCTTC.